This entry lists 27 T cell receptor beta chains sequenced from one sample in a study of blood T cell repertoires in COVID-19. Produced via immunoSEQ multiplex PCR; TCRdb's table is partial and in-frame only. Seen here are about 250,000 clones, around 86% observed once, and the top ten hold approximately 0.94%. Sequencing was done on a sample of peripheral blood. The receptors shown here come from a woman between 35 and 50 years old who had recovered from COVID-19.

This chain connects TRBV30 to TRBJ2-5; D might be TRBD1 (6 bases). CDR3 length equals 15 residues. V lost 3 bases and J lost 5, with 19 bases in between. CDR1 is GTSNPN, CDR2 SVGIG, per germline (reference sequence). This CDR3 is CAWSRTDIVVETQYF. The CDR3 nucleotides are TGTGCCTGGAGCAGGACAGACATTGTCGTGGAGACCCAGTACTTC.

This clone was observed a single time. This chain connects TRBV7-6 to TRBJ2-3, with D possibly matching TRBD2 (6 bases). Trimming pared 3 bases from V and 1 base from J, leaving 11 bases between. Germline assignment: CDR1 SGHVS and CDR2 FNYEAQ. The CDR3 loop spans 15 amino acids. CDR3 sequence (DNA): TGTGCCAGCAGCTTCCTAGCGTCCGGCACAGATACGCAGTATTTT. It is translated as CASSFLASGTDTQYF.

The rearrangement joins TRBV2 to TRBJ1-2; no reliable D call. The germline V and J ends were trimmed by 3 bases and 2 bases, with 10 bases remaining between them. CDR3 length: 14 amino acids. The germline CDR1 and CDR2 sequences are SNHLY and FYNNEI. CDR3 protein: CASSDSGSNYGYTF. CDR3 nucleotides: TGTGCCAGCAGTGATTCGGGATCGAACTATGGCTACACCTTC.

J is TRBJ2-3 and V is TRBV14; 7 bases match TRBD2. There are 14 residues in the CDR3. J lost 4 bases, V lost 4 bases, and 5 bases had no gene match. Looked up from germline, CDR1 is SGHDN and CDR2 is FVKESK. The CDR3 DNA follows: TGTGCCAGCAGCCGCGGGAGTACCGCAGATACGCAGTATTTT. Translating gives CASSRGSTADTQYF.

The chain is built from TRBV5-6 and TRBJ2-7, with a tentative D call TRBD1 (6 bases). Germline assignment: CDR1 SGHDT and CDR2 YYEEEE. V was trimmed by 0 bases and J by 2 bases, leaving 12 bases between them. CDR3 length: 15 residues. The CDR3 loop reads CASSLGPGAAYEQYF. In nucleotides, the CDR3 is TGTGCCAGCAGCTTGGGTCCAGGGGCCGCCTACGAGCAGTACTTC.

The CDR3 sequence is CASSPETGASRETQYF. The CDR3 DNA sequence: TGCGCCAGCAGCCCTGAGACGGGAGCCAGCCGAGAGACCCAGTACTTC. The chain couples TRBV4-1 to TRBJ2-5, with a possible D match to TRBD2 (6 bases). The V end lost 4 bases, the J end lost 4 bases, and 19 bases lay between the germline ends. Germline CDR1 reads MGHRA; CDR2 reads YSYEKL. The CDR3 has 16 amino acids.

The chain has TRBV19 and TRBJ2-7; TRBD1 matches at 11 bases. V lost 3 bases, J lost 2 bases, and 3 bases stayed unmatched. Germline-derived CDR1 and CDR2 are LNHDA and SQIVND (reference sequence). This CDR3 region has 15 residues. Here the CDR3 reads CASSIRTGGTYEQYF. CDR3 sequence (DNA): TGTGCCAGTAGTATTCGGACAGGGGGCACCTACGAGCAGTACTTC.

The J gene is TRBJ2-3, the V gene TRBV5-1, with 9 bases aligning to TRBD2. V shed 7 bases and J 6 bases; nucleotides not matched to a gene: 9. The germline CDR1 and CDR2 sequences are SGHRS and YFSETQ. This CDR3 region has 14 residues. CDR3 sequence (DNA): TGCGCCAGCTGCATAGCGGGAGCGGGGGATACGCAGTATTTT. Protein sequence: CASCIAGAGDTQYF. Full variable domain (outside the CDR3, taken from reference TRBV5-1 and TRBJ2-3): KAGVTQTPRYLIKTRGQQVTLSCSPISGHRSVSWYQQTPGQGLQFLFEYFSETQRNKGNFPGRFSGRQFSNSRSEMNVSTLELGDSALYLCASCIAGAGDTQYFGPGTRLTVL.

The V and J genes are TRBV5-1 and TRBJ1-2; 7 bases are a match to TRBD1. There are 14 residues in the CDR3. V was clipped by 6 bases and J by 4 bases; unmatched bases: 9. Per the germline V gene, CDR1 is SGHRS and CDR2 is YFSETQ. CDR3 sequence: CASTQGEVGYGYTF. The CDR3 bases are TGCGCCAGCACCCAGGGGGAGGTAGGCTATGGCTACACCTTC.

The chain employs TRBV6-5 and TRBJ2-2; 7 nucleotides match TRBD1. This CDR3 has 15 residues. V trimming: 5 bases; J trimming: 4 bases; junction bases outside the gene matches: 7. The germline V gene encodes CDR1 MNHEY and CDR2 SVGAGI. The CDR3 DNA reads as TGTGCCAGCAGTCGAGGGGGCTCGGTCACCGGGGAGCTGTTTTTT. Translation: CASSRGGSVTGELFF.

The chain recombines TRBV28 with TRBJ2-5; 9 nucleotides agree with TRBD1. J lost 5 bases, V lost 4 bases, and 11 bases had no gene match. Germline assignment: CDR1 MDHEN and CDR2 SYDVKM. The CDR3 sequence is 16 residues long. The CDR3 protein is CASSSPGQGDGETQYF. The CDR3 bases are TGTGCCAGCAGTTCTCCGGGACAGGGTGATGGCGAGACCCAGTACTTC.

The chain is built from TRBV30 and TRBJ2-5; possibly TRBD1 for D (6 bases). This CDR3 region has 15 residues. Germline loops: CDR1 GTSNPN, CDR2 SVGIG (reference sequence). Trimming removed 3 bases at V and 2 bases at J, with 16 bases between. CDR3 sequence (DNA): TGTGCCTGGAGCCAGGGCCTTGGACAGCAAGAGACCCAGTACTTC. It yields the protein CAWSQGLGQQETQYF.

The V gene is TRBV20-1, the J gene TRBJ2-3, with a possible D match to TRBD2 (5 bases). The V and J ends lost 6 bases and 8 bases respectively, with 6 bases between them. The CDR3 is made up of 9 amino acids. Germline-derived CDR1 and CDR2 are DFQATT and SNEGSKA (reference sequence). The CDR3 DNA reads TGCAGTGCCGGAGGTACGCAGTATTTT. As protein: CSAGGTQYF.

This chain joins TRBV5-1 and TRBJ1-2; D ambiguous. There are 13 residues in the CDR3. The germline CDR1 and CDR2 sequences are SGHRS and YFSETQ. The V and J ends lost 0 bases and 6 bases respectively, with 9 bases between them. For the CDR3, the DNA is TGCGCCAGCAGCTTGGCCTCGGGGAATGGCTACACCTTC. It specifies CASSLASGNGYTF.

This chain's CDR3 is CASSGGGKGHQPQHF. Written as DNA, the CDR3 is TGTGCCAGCAGTGGGGGGGGAAAAGGGCATCAGCCCCAGCATTTT. The rearrangement links TRBV28 to TRBJ1-5; D is perhaps TRBD1 (5 bases). The germline V and J ends were trimmed by 5 bases and 5 bases, with 16 bases remaining between them. The CDR3 sequence is 15 residues long. Germline V lookup: CDR1 MDHEN, CDR2 SYDVKM.

The gene calls are TRBV6-5 and TRBJ1-5, with TRBD1 matching 7 bases. V was pared by 6 bases and J by 6 bases, with 5 bases of the junction left unmatched. The CDR3 covers 13 residues. CDR1 and CDR2 from the germline V gene are MNHEY and SVGAGI. This chain's CDR3 is CASRPDRTQPQHF. Written as DNA, the CDR3 is TGTGCCAGCAGACCGGACAGGACTCAGCCCCAGCATTTT.

This chain links TRBV27 with TRBJ2-1, with a tentative D call TRBD1 (7 bases). Trimming left V 5 bases short and J 7 bases short, with 15 bases between. Germline V gene lookup returns CDR1 MNHEY and CDR2 SMNVEV (reference sequence). The CDR3 runs 14 residues. CDR3 protein: CASSQRARGNEQFF. In nucleotides, the CDR3 is TGTGCCAGCAGTCAGCGGGCCAGGGGGAATGAGCAGTTCTTC.

This clone was counted between two and nine times. J is TRBJ2-7 and V is TRBV11-3; 8 bases are a match to TRBD1. This CDR3 is 13 amino acids long. V trimming: 2 bases; J trimming: 5 bases; junction bases outside the gene matches: 2. Germline assignment: CDR1 SGHNT and CDR2 YENEEA. The CDR3 here is CASSLTTGDEQYF. The CDR3, as DNA: TGTGCCAGCAGCTTAACGACAGGGGACGAGCAGTACTTC.

The chain couples TRBV2 to TRBJ2-1, with D unclear. The CDR3 is made up of 13 amino acids. The ends were cut back, 8 bases at V and 5 bases at J, with 13 bases in the middle. The germline V gene has CDR1 SNHLY and CDR2 FYNNEI. The CDR3 sequence is CASGRSVDNEQFF. CDR3 nucleotide sequence: TGTGCCAGCGGGCGTTCCGTGGACAATGAGCAGTTCTTC.

The chain joins TRBV10-3 to TRBJ2-3; perhaps TRBD1 as D (7 bases). Between the trimmed V and J ends, which lost 2 bases and 0 bases, there was a span of 9 bases. In germline, CDR1 is ENHRY, CDR2 SYGVKD. The CDR3 consists of 15 residues. The CDR3 loop is CAISEAGQSTDTQYF. CDR3 nucleotides: TGTGCCATCAGTGAGGCGGGACAGAGCACAGATACGCAGTATTTT.

V gene TRBV6-1 combines with J gene TRBJ1-1; D may be TRBD1 (5 bases). The germline gives CDR1 MNHNS, CDR2 SASEGT. V was cut by 3 bases and J by 12 bases, with 11 bases left in between. CDR3 length: 11 residues. The DNA for the CDR3 is TGTGCCAGCAGTGACGACGGGGGGACTTTCTTT. It yields the protein CASSDDGGTFF.

This clone was found once. The rearrangement links TRBV5-1 to TRBJ2-5; tentative D call: TRBD2 (6 bases). The V end lost 0 bases, the J end lost 5 bases, and 8 bases lay between the germline ends. This CDR3 has 13 amino acids. Per germline, CDR1 SGHRS and CDR2 YFSETQ. CDR3 in amino acids: CASSLAAGETQYF. The CDR3, as DNA: TGCGCCAGCAGCTTGGCCGCGGGGGAGACCCAGTACTTC.

This clone was detected a few times. This chain links TRBV24-1 with TRBJ1-5; D not resolved. V was clipped by 7 bases and J by 3 bases, with 15 bases between them. Germline values: CDR1 KGHDR, CDR2 SFDVKD. The CDR3 is 15 amino acids. Here the CDR3 reads CATSGGQDFNQPQHF. CDR3 DNA: TGTGCCACCAGCGGCGGGCAGGACTTCAATCAGCCCCAGCATTTT.

The table lists this clone with a few counts. J is TRBJ1-4 and V is TRBV6-1; perhaps TRBD1 as D (6 bases). Germline V lookup: CDR1 MNHNS, CDR2 SASEGT. This CDR3 has 16 amino acids. Trimming removed 1 base at V and 4 bases at J, with 13 bases between. CDR3 sequence reads: CASSEVRGSGNEKLFF. CDR3 nucleotide sequence: TGTGCCAGCAGTGAAGTGAGGGGGTCTGGTAATGAAAAACTGTTTTTT.

This clone was seen a single time. This chain uses TRBV19 with TRBJ1-1, with D possibly TRBD1 on 5 matching bases. V was pared by 4 bases and J by 4 bases, with 16 bases between. The germline CDR1 and CDR2 sequences are LNHDA and SQIVND (reference sequence). This CDR3 has 15 residues. CDR3 DNA sequence: TGTGCCAGTAGTACTCGGCAGGGTAGATTCACTGAAGCTTTCTTT. Translation: CASSTRQGRFTEAFF.

The V call is TRBV6-1, the J call TRBJ1-2, with 8 bases aligning to TRBD1. The CDR3 length is 16 residues. With 2 bases clipped from V and 0 bases from J, the junction kept 5 bases outside the gene matches. Germline CDR1 and CDR2: MNHNS and SASEGT. The CDR3 is CASSEQGASTNYGYTF. DNA of the CDR3: TGTGCCAGCAGTGAACAGGGGGCCAGTACTAACTATGGCTACACCTTC.

V gene TRBV6-6 combines with J gene TRBJ1-2, with D unresolved. CDR3 size: 14 residues. CDR1 and CDR2 (germline): MNHNY, SVGAGI (reference sequence). V shed 0 bases and J shed 8 bases, with 13 bases lying between them. CDR3: CASSYSTQSPGYTF. In DNA form, the CDR3 reads TGTGCCAGCAGTTACTCGACACAGTCCCCAGGCTACACCTTC.